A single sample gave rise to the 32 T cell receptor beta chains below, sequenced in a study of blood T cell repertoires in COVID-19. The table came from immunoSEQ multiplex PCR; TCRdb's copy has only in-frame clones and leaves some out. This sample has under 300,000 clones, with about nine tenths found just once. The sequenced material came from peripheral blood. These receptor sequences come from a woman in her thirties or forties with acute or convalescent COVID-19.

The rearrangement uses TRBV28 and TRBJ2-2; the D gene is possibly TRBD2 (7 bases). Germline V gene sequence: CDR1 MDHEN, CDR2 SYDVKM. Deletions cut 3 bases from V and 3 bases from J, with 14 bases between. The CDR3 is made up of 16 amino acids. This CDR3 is CASSFRGEGDTGELFF. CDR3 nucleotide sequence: TGTGCCAGCAGTTTTAGGGGGGAGGGGGACACCGGGGAGCTGTTTTTT. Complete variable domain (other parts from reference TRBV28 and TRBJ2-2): DVKVTQSSRYLVKRTGEKVFLECVQDMDHENMFWYRQDPGLGLRLIYFSYDVKMKEKGDIPEGYSVSREKKERFSLILESASTNQTSMYLCASSFRGEGDTGELFFGEGSRLTVL.

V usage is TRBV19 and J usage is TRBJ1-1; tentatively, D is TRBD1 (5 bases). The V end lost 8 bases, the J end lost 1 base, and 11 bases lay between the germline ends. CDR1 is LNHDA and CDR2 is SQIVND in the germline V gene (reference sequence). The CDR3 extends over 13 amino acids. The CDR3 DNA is TGTGCCAGTTCCCGGGGGAAGAACACTGAAGCTTTCTTT. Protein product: CASSRGKNTEAFF.

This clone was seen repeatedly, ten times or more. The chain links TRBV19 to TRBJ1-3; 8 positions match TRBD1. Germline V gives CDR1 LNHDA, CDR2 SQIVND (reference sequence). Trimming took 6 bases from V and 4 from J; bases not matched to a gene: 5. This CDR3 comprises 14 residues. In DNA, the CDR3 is TGTGCCAGTAGCAGGGGGCAAGGAGGAAACACCATATATTTT. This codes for CASSRGQGGNTIYF.

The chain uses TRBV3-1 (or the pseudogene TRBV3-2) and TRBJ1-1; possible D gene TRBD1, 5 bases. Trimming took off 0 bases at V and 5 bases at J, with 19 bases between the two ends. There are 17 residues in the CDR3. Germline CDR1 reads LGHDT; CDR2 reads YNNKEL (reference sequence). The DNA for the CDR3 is TGTGCCAGCAGCCAAGAAAGGATGGCAGGGTATGAGACTGAAGCTTTCTTT. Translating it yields CASSQERMAGYETEAFF.

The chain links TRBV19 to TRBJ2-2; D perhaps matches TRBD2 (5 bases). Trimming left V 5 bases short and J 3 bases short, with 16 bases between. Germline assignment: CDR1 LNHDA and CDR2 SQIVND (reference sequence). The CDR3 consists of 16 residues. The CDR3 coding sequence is TGTGCCAGTAGTTTTCCGAGGGTAAGGGACACCGGGGAGCTGTTTTTT. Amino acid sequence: CASSFPRVRDTGELFF.

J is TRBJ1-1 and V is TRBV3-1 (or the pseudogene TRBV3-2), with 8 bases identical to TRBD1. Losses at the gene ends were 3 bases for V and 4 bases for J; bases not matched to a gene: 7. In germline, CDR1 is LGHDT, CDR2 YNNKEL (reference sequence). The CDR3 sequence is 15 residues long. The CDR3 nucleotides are TGTGCCAGCAGCCACAGGACAGGGAAAGGCACTGAAGCTTTCTTT. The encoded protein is CASSHRTGKGTEAFF.

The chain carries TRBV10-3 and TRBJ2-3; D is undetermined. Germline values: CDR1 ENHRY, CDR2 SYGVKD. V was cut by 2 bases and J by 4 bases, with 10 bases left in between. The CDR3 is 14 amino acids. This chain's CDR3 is CAISEELVPDTQYF. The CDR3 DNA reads TGTGCCATCAGTGAGGAGTTGGTGCCAGATACGCAGTATTTT.

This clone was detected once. The CDR3 DNA is TGTGCCAGCAGGGTAGACAGGGGTAACACTGAAGCTTTCTTT. It translates to CASRVDRGNTEAFF. This chain connects TRBV2 to TRBJ1-1, with 8 nucleotides matching TRBD1. CDR3 length: 14 residues. V lost 6 bases, J lost 2 bases, and 5 bases stayed unmatched. Per germline, CDR1 SNHLY and CDR2 FYNNEI.

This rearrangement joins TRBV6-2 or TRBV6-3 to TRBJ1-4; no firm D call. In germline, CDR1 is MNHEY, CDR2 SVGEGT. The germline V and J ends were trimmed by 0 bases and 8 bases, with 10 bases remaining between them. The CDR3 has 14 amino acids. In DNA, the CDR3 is TGTGCCAGCAGTTACTCGAGGAGGACCGAAAAACTGTTTTTT. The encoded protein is CASSYSRRTEKLFF.

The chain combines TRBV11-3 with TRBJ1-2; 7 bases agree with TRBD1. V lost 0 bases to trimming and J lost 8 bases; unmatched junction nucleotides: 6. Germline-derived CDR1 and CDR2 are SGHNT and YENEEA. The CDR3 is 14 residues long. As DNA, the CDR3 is TGTGCCAGCAGCTTAGATGCCAGGGGGAAGGGCTACACCTTC. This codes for CASSLDARGKGYTF.

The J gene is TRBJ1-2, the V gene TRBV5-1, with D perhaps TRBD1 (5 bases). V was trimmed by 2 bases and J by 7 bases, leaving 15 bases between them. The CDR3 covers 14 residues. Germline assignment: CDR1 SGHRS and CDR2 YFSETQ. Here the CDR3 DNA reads TGCGCCAGCAGCTTTACTGACGAAAGGGGTGGCTACACCTTC. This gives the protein CASSFTDERGGYTF.

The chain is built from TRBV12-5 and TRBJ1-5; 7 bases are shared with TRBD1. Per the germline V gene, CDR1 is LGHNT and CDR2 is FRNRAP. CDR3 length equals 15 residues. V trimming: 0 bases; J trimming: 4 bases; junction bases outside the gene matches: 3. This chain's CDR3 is CASGLVPTGNQPQHF. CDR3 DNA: TGTGCTAGTGGTTTGGTCCCGACAGGGAATCAGCCCCAGCATTTT.

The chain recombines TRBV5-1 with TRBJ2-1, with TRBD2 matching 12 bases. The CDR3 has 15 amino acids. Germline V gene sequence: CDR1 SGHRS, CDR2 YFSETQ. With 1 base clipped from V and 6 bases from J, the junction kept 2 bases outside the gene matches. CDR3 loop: CASSLRTSGANEQFF. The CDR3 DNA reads TGCGCCAGCAGCTTGAGGACTAGCGGGGCCAATGAGCAGTTCTTC.

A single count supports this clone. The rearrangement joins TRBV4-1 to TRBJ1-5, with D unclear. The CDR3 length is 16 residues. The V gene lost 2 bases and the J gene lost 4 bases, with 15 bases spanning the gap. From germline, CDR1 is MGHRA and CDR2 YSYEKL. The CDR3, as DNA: TGCGCCAGCAGCCAAACTAACCCCGGACTTAATCAGCCCCAGCATTTT. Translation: CASSQTNPGLNQPQHF.

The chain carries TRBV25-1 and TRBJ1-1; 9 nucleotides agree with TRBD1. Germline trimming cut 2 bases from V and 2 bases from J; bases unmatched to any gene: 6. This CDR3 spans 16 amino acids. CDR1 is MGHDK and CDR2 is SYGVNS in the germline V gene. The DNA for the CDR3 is TGTGCCAGCAGTGAAGGGACAGGGCGGATTAACACTGAAGCTTTCTTT. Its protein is CASSEGTGRINTEAFF.

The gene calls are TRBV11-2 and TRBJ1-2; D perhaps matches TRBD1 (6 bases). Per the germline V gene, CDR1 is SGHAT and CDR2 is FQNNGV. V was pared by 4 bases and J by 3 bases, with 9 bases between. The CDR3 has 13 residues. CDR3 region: CASSYRVYYGYTF. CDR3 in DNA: TGTGCCAGCAGCTACAGGGTTTACTATGGCTACACCTTC.

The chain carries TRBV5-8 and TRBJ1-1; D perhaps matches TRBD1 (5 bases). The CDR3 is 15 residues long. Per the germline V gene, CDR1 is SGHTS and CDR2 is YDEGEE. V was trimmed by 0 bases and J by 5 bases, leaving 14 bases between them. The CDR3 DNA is TGTGCCAGCAGCTTGGCCGGGGGGGGTCGTACTGAAGCTTTCTTT. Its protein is CASSLAGGGRTEAFF.

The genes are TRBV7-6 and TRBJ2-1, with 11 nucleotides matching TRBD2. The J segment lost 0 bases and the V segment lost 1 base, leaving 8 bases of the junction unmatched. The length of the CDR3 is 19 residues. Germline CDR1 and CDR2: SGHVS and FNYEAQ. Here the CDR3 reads CASSLEASGGSSSYNEQFF. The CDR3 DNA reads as TGTGCCAGCAGCTTAGAGGCTAGCGGGGGGTCGAGCTCCTACAATGAGCAGTTCTTC. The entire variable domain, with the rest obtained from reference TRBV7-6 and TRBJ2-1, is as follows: GAGVSQSPRYKVTKRGQDVALRCDPISGHVSLYWYRQALGQGPEFLTYFNYEAQQDKSGLPNDRFSAERPEGSISTLTIQRTEQRDSAMYRCASSLEASGGSSSYNEQFFGPGTRLTVL.

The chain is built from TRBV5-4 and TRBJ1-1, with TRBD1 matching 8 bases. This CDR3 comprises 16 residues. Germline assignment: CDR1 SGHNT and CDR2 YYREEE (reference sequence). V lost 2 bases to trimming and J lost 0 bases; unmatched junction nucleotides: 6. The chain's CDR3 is CASSLTRTGLNTEAFF. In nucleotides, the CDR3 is TGTGCCAGCAGCTTAACCCGGACAGGGTTGAACACTGAAGCTTTCTTT.

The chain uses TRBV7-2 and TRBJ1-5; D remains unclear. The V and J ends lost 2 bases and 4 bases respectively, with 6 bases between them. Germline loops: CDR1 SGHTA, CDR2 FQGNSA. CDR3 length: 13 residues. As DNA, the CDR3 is TGTGCCAGCAGCTTAATTTCAAATCAGCCCCAGCATTTT. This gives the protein CASSLISNQPQHF. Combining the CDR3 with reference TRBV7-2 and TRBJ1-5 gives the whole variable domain GAGVSQSPSNKVTEKGKDVELRCDPISGHTALYWYRQSLGQGLEFLIYFQGNSAPDKSGLPSDRFSAERTGGSVSTLTIQRTQQEDSAVYLCASSLISNQPQHFGDGTRLSIL.

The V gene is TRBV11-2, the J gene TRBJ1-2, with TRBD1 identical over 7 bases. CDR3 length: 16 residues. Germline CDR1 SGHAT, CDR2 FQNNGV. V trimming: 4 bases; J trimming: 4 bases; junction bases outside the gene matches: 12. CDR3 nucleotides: TGTGCCAGCAGCTCCCCCCGGGACAGAGTTTCCTATGGCTACACCTTC. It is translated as CASSSPRDRVSYGYTF.

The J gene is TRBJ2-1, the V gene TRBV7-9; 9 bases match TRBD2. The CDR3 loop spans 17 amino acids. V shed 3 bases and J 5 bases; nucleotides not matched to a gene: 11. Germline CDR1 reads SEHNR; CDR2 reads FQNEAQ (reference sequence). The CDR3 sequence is CASSFPGLAQFDNEQFF. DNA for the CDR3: TGTGCCAGCAGCTTCCCGGGACTAGCCCAATTCGACAATGAGCAGTTCTTC.

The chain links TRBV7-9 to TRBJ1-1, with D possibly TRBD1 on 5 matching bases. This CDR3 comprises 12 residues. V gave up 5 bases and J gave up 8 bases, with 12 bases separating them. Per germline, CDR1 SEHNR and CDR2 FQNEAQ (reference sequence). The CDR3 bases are TGTGCCAGCAGCGGGGAGGGGAGAGAAGCTTTCTTT. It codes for CASSGEGREAFF.

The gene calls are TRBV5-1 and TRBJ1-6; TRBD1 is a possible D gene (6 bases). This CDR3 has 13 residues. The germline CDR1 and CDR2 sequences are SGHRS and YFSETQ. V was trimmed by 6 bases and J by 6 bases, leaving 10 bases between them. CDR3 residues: CASTGGPNSPLHF. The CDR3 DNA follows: TGCGCCAGCACGGGGGGCCCTAATTCACCCCTCCACTTT.

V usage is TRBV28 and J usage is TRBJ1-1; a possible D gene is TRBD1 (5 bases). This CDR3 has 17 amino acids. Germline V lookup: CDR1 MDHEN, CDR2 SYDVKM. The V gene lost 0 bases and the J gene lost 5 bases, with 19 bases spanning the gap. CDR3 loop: CASSLWQGVGVSTEAFF. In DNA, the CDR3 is TGTGCCAGCAGTTTATGGCAAGGGGTCGGAGTCAGTACTGAAGCTTTCTTT.

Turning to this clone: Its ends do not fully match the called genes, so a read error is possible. CDR3 sequence reads: CATCDLRRGGVNEQFF. CDR3 in DNA: TGTGCCACCTGTGATCTAAGGCGGGGGGGGGTCAATGAGCAGTTCTTC. V is TRBV24-1 and J is TRBJ2-1; 9 nucleotides align to TRBD2. This CDR3 is built from 16 residues. Per germline, CDR1 KGHDR and CDR2 SFDVKD.

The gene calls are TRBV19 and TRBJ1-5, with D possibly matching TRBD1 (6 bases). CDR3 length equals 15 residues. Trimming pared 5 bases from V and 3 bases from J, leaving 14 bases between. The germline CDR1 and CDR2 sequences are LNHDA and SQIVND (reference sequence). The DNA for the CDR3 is TGTGCCAGTAGTCCAGAGGACAGATTCAATCAGCCCCAGCATTTT. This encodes CASSPEDRFNQPQHF.

This CDR3 reads CASSVATRGYFGNEQFF. The CDR3 bases are TGTGCCAGCAGCGTAGCTACCCGAGGGTACTTTGGCAATGAGCAGTTCTTC. The V call is TRBV9, the J call TRBJ2-1, with D maybe TRBD2 (5 bases). Deletions cut 0 bases from V and 6 bases from J, with 19 bases between. Germline V gene data show CDR1 as SGDLS and CDR2 as YYNGEE. CDR3 size: 17 residues.

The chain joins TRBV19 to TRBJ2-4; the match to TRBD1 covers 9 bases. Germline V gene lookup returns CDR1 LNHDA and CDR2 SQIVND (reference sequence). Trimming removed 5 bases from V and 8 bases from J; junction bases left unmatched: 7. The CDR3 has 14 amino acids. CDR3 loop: CASSSGQGLYIQYF. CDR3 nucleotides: TGTGCCAGTAGTTCGGGACAGGGCCTATACATTCAGTACTTC. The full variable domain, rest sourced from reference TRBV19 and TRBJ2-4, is DGGITQSPKYLFRKEGQNVTLSCEQNLNHDAMYWYRQDPGQGLRLIYYSQIVNDFQKGDIAEGYSVSREKKESFPLTVTSAQKNPTAFYLCASSSGQGLYIQYFGAGTRLSVL.

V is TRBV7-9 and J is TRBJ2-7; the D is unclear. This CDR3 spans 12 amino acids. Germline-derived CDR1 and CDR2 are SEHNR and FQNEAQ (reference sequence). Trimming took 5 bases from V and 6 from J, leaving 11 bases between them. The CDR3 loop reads CASSHTPSEQYV. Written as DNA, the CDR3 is TGTGCCAGCAGCCACACCCCCTCCGAGCAGTACGTC.

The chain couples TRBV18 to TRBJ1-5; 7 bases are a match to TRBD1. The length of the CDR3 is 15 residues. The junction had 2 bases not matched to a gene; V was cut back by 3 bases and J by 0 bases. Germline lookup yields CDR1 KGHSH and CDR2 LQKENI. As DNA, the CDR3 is TGTGCCAGCTCACCCAGGGGGAGTAGCAATCAGCCCCAGCATTTT. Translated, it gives CASSPRGSSNQPQHF.

CDR3 in DNA: TGTGCCAGTAGTGGCCGAGGTCACACTGAAGCTTTCTTT. Translated: CASSGRGHTEAFF. The V and J genes are TRBV19 and TRBJ1-1; D not resolved. This CDR3 has 13 amino acids. Germline V lookup: CDR1 LNHDA, CDR2 SQIVND (reference sequence). The germline V and J ends were trimmed by 5 bases and 3 bases, with 10 bases remaining between them.